The next 16 T cell receptor beta chains were all read from a single sample in a study of CD8 T cells in ankylosing spondylitis. TCRdb reanalysed the 5' RACE reads using MiXCR and keeps one entry per CDR3 protein. The sample has about 39,000 distinct CDR3 sequences, 10% seen once; the top ten hold 15% to 20%. The specimen was blood, either unsorted or a sorted T cell fraction (not recorded which). These receptors originate from a male donor with ankylosing spondylitis or in good health (not recorded which).

V gene TRBV6-1 combines with J gene TRBJ2-7; possibly TRBD2 for D (5 bases). CDR1 MNHNS and CDR2 SASEGT come from the germline V gene. V was pared by 7 bases and J by 0 bases, with 10 bases between. The CDR3 is made up of 13 amino acids. The CDR3 coding sequence is TGTGCCAGCAACGGGGAAAACTCCTACGAGCAGTACTTC. It specifies CASNGENSYEQYF.

The V and J genes are TRBV4-2 and TRBJ2-4; weak D call: TRBD1 (6 bases). The germline V gene encodes CDR1 LGHNA and CDR2 YNFKEQ. The CDR3 runs 15 residues. Trimming removed 4 bases from V and 5 bases from J, with 15 bases in between. CDR3 nucleotides: TGTGCCAGCAGCCTACAATGGGACAAAGAAAACATTCAGTACTTC. It yields the protein CASSLQWDKENIQYF.

This clonotype was observed at least ten times. V is TRBV4-1 and J is TRBJ2-1; possibly TRBD2 for D (6 bases). Germline CDR1 and CDR2: MGHRA and YSYEKL. V was shortened by 4 bases and J by 3 bases, with 22 bases between the two germline ends. The CDR3 runs 18 residues. The CDR3 coding sequence is TGCGCCAGCAGCCCCTCTGTCGGGCGGGGCGGGGTCTACAATGAGCAGTTCTTC. Translation: CASSPSVGRGGVYNEQFF.

This clonotype has a handful of counts. A read error may be the cause here, since a much bigger clone is one base away. The chain is built from TRBV20-1 and TRBJ2-7, with 9 bases lining up with TRBD1. Germline assignment: CDR1 DFQATT and CDR2 SNEGSKA (reference sequence). This CDR3 has 13 amino acids. The CDR3 nucleotides read TGCAGTGCTGCGGGACAGGGTACCTACGAGCAGTCCTTC. Translation gives CSAAGQGTYEQSF.

This clonotype was picked up many times. The chain links TRBV5-1 to TRBJ1-1; TRBD1 agrees at 7 bases. V was clipped by 4 bases and J by 0 bases; unmatched bases: 3. CDR3 length: 14 residues. CDR1 and CDR2 (germline): SGHRS, YFSETQ. The CDR3 spells CASSLGTVNTEAFF. In DNA, the CDR3 is TGCGCCAGCAGCCTGGGGACAGTGAACACTGAAGCTTTCTTT.

J is TRBJ2-1 and V is TRBV6-1; D is perhaps TRBD2 (5 bases). The germline V gene encodes CDR1 MNHNS and CDR2 SASEGT. The CDR3 is 15 residues long. V was shortened by 2 bases and J by 2 bases, with 10 bases between the two germline ends. The CDR3 reads CASSELSGTYNEQFF. The DNA for the CDR3 is TGTGCCAGCAGTGAACTGAGCGGAACCTACAATGAGCAGTTCTTC.

This clonotype was counted many times. The rearrangement uses TRBV5-4 and TRBJ1-2; TRBD1 might be the D (5 bases). The length of the CDR3 is 19 residues. The germline gives CDR1 SGHNT, CDR2 YYREEE (reference sequence). Trimming took 0 bases from V and 0 from J, leaving 21 bases between them. The CDR3 here is CASSLGEGPGNRANYGYTF. As DNA, the CDR3 is TGTGCCAGCAGCTTGGGAGAGGGGCCAGGGAATAGAGCTAACTATGGCTACACCTTC.

This clonotype has at least ten counts. CDR3 in amino acids: CATSDSGGRYNEQFF. The CDR3 DNA sequence: TGTGCCACCAGTGATTCTGGGGGGCGGTACAATGAGCAGTTCTTC. The rearrangement joins TRBV24-1 to TRBJ2-1, with D perhaps assigned TRBD1 or TRBD2 (6 bases each). The CDR3 loop spans 15 amino acids. The V gene's germline CDR1 is KGHDR and CDR2 SFDVKD. Trimming took off 2 bases at V and 4 bases at J, with 11 bases between the two ends.

This clonotype was seen many times. The chain recombines TRBV5-5 with TRBJ2-3, with TRBD2 identical over 7 bases. From germline, CDR1 is SGHKS and CDR2 YYEKEE (reference sequence). CDR3 length equals 15 residues. V shed 4 bases, J shed 6 bases, and the junction held 11 bases outside the gene matches. The CDR3, as DNA: TGTGCCAGCAGCCCGACTAGCAGAGGCGGCGATACGCAGTATTTT. Amino acids: CASSPTSRGGDTQYF.

In its sample, this clonotype was seen many times. The genes are TRBV6-5 and TRBJ2-2; a weak D match, TRBD1 (6 bases). CDR1 and CDR2 (germline): MNHEY, SVGAGI. Trimming removed 0 bases at V and 2 bases at J, with 10 bases between. The CDR3 loop spans 16 amino acids. The CDR3 nucleotides are TGTGCCAGCAGTTACTCGACGGGGACAAACACCGGGGAGCTGTTTTTT. This translates into CASSYSTGTNTGELFF.

Ten or more counts support this clonotype. This chain uses TRBV10-3 with TRBJ2-5; no reliable D call. Germline lookup yields CDR1 ENHRY and CDR2 SYGVKD. V lost 0 bases to trimming and J lost 4 bases, with 3 bases between them. There are 12 residues in the CDR3. CDR3 in amino acids: CAISESGETQYF. For the CDR3, the DNA is TGTGCCATCAGTGAGTCGGGAGAGACCCAGTACTTC.

In this sample, this clonotype turned up many times. The V gene is TRBV6-1, the J gene TRBJ1-2; no firm D call. Germline loops: CDR1 MNHNS, CDR2 SASEGT. Trimming pared 0 bases from V and 3 bases from J, leaving 17 bases between. The CDR3 runs to 17 residues. The CDR3 DNA is TGTGCCAGCAGTGAAGCCCGGGATCTGGGATTCGACTATGGCTACACCTTC. Its protein is CASSEARDLGFDYGYTF.

At least ten counts were recorded for this clonotype. This sequence joins TRBV9 and TRBJ2-2; D gene ambiguous. Germline V gene lookup returns CDR1 SGDLS and CDR2 YYNGEE. V was cut by 4 bases and J by 1 base, with 11 bases left in between. There are 15 residues in the CDR3. The CDR3: CASSIWTENTGELFF. The CDR3 DNA follows: TGTGCCAGCAGCATCTGGACGGAGAACACCGGGGAGCTGTTTTTT.

This clonotype was counted at least ten times. The CDR3 DNA is TGTGCCAGCAGCCACTCATCCGGGACAGTCCTTCGTGAGCAGTTCTTC. Amino acid sequence: CASSHSSGTVLREQFF. This rearrangement joins TRBV3-1 to TRBJ2-1; 7 bases match TRBD1. This CDR3 spans 16 amino acids. The germline CDR1 and CDR2 sequences are LGHDT and YNNKEL (reference sequence). After removal of 3 bases from V and 9 bases from J, the junction contained 14 bases not matched to a gene.

This clonotype has a count of ten or more. This rearrangement joins TRBV21-1 to TRBJ1-2; no DNA check was done on the table's D call, TRBD1. TRBV21-1 is termed a pseudogene. The CDR3 has 14 amino acids. The DNA for the CDR3 is TGTGCCAGCAGACCAGGGGGACTCGGCTATGGCTACACCTTC. Its protein is CASRPGGLGYGYTF.

This clonotype was counted ten times or more. The chain recombines TRBV12-3 or TRBV12-4 with TRBJ1-1; D unclear. The length of the CDR3 is 14 residues. The V gene lost 10 bases and the J gene lost 0 bases, with 15 bases spanning the gap. The CDR3 sequence is CATVDGSLNTEAFF. CDR3 nucleotide sequence: TGTGCCACTGTCGACGGGTCTTTGAACACTGAAGCTTTCTTT.